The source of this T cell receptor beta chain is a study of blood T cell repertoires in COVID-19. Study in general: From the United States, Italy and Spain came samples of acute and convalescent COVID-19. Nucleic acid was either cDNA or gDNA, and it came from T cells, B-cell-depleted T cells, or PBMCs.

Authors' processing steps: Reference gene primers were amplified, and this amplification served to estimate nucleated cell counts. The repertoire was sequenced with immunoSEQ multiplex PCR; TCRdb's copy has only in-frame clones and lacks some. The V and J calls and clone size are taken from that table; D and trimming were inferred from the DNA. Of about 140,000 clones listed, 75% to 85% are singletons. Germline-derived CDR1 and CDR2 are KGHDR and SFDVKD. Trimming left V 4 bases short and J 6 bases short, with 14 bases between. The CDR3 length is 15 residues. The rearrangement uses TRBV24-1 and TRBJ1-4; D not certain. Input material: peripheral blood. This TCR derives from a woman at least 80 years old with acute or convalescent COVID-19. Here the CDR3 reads CATSDPAPGYEKLFF. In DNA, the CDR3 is TGTGCCACCAGTGACCCAGCGCCGGGGTATGAAAAACTGTTTTTT.